This T cell receptor beta chain was recovered during a study of cytomegalovirus exposure and HLA in healthy donors. TCRdb's table, derived via immunoSEQ multiplex PCR, lists solely in-frame clones and lacks some. This table has roughly 170,000 clones, around 81% appearing once. Findings and caveats of the study: Most TCRs appeared rarely, but some public TCRs recurred in many donors.

About this clone itself: What it binds is unknown.

Input material: PBMCs. The source is a woman between 18 and 29 years old in good health and CMV-seropositive.

CDR3 amino acids: CASSKRQESDEQYF. Here the CDR3 DNA reads TGTGCCAGCAGCAAGCGACAGGAGAGTGACGAGCAGTACTTC. The V and J genes are TRBV7-6 and TRBJ2-7; a weak D match, TRBD1 (6 bases). This CDR3 contains 14 residues. V was pared by 5 bases and J by 5 bases, with 16 bases between. The germline V gene has CDR1 SGHVS and CDR2 FNYEAQ.